The clone carrying this T cell receptor (beta chain) was observed once. Its antigen is not identified. The method was immunoSEQ multiplex PCR; TCRdb's version includes in-frame clones alone and lacks a portion of them. The sample shows 75,000 to 90,000 clones, 85% to 90% of them seen only once. CDR1 MNHEY and CDR2 SMNVEV come from the germline V gene (reference sequence). The junction had 9 bases not matched to a gene; V was cut back by 5 bases and J by 6 bases. This CDR3 has 14 amino acids. This sample stems from a study of identifying expanded T cells in peripheral blood. Study-wide results and caveats: Technical replicates showed roughly 1.2 changed clones; approximately two weeks 15 to 20; four weeks 19.

Sequencing was carried out using blood. This chain uses TRBV27 with TRBJ2-7; 8 bases are shared with TRBD1. The clonotype originates from a person between 18 and 75 years old in good health. The CDR3 is CASSPDYRGSEQYF. The DNA for the CDR3 is TGTGCCAGCAGTCCCGATTACAGGGGGAGCGAGCAGTACTTC.